This T cell receptor (beta chain) was captured by sequencing in a study of response to subunit inactivated influenza vaccine. This CDR3 has 14 residues. V dropped 6 bases and J dropped 7 bases, with 19 bases sitting between them. The germline V gene has CDR1 KGHSH and CDR2 LQKENI. As regards this clonotype: What it binds is unknown.

From the RT-PCR reads, TCRdb called clonotypes with MiXCR, one entry per CDR3 protein. The sample shows just over 300,000 distinct CDR3 sequences, 22% of them seen only once. Overall study results and limits: That few new T cells are recruited by each seasonal influenza vaccination was the authors' suggestion.

Material: PBMCs from blood, obtained less than 22 months after vaccination. The sequence derives from a man in his fifties or sixties who received an inactivated influenza vaccine. The J gene is TRBJ2-7, the V gene TRBV18, with D tentatively TRBD2 (5 bases). CDR3 sequence (DNA): TGTGCCAGCTCCGGGAACCTAATTGGGGTGGAGCAGTACTTC. It encodes CASSGNLIGVEQYF.